This passage covers 9 T cell receptor beta chains from one sample sequenced in a study of STAT5B mutations in CD4+ large granular lymphocyte leukemia. Sequencing used immunoSEQ multiplex PCR; TCRdb keeps in-frame clones, though not all of them. Here the sample spans 6,000 or so clones, roughly 74% being singletons. The sequenced sample consisted of PBMCs. These receptors all stem from a woman aged 65 to 85 with CD4+ T-cell large granular lymphocyte leukemia.

About this clone: Other DNA sequences in this specimen translate into the identical CDR3. The V and J genes are TRBV29-1 and TRBJ2-1, with D tentatively TRBD1 (6 bases). Trimming stripped 7 bases from V and 5 bases from J, with 12 bases between. Germline loops: CDR1 SQVTM, CDR2 ANQGSEA. This CDR3 comprises 12 residues. In DNA, the CDR3 is TGCAGCGCCCGGACAGTGGACAATGAGCAGTTCTTC. Protein product: CSARTVDNEQFF.

This clone was observed a handful of times. The J gene is TRBJ1-1, the V gene TRBV28; D is ambiguous. V lost 5 bases and J lost 5, with 9 bases in between. The CDR3 runs 12 residues. CDR1 is MDHEN, CDR2 SYDVKM, per germline. The CDR3, as DNA: TGTGCCAGCAGTCCCCCCACTACTGAAGCTTTCTTT. Encoded protein: CASSPPTTEAFF.

The V call is TRBV2, the J call TRBJ1-1; a weak D match, TRBD1 (5 bases). CDR3 length: 13 amino acids. Deletions cut 8 bases from V and 7 bases from J, with 17 bases between. Germline CDR1 is SNHLY and CDR2 is FYNNEI. The CDR3 nucleotides read TGTGCCAGCTCGCGGGGGGTAGAGAGTGAAGCTTTCTTT. It codes for CASSRGVESEAFF. Complete variable domain (other parts from reference TRBV2 and TRBJ1-1): EPEVTQTPSHQVTQMGQEVILRCVPISNHLYFYWYRQILGQKVEFLVSFYNNEISEKSEIFDDQFSVERPDGSNFTLKIRSTKLEDSAMYFCASSRGVESEAFFGQGTRLTVV.

About this clone: The junction shows a germline mismatch at one end, possibly a read error. The CDR3 coding sequence is TGCGCCAGCAGCCAAGATACTAGCGGGAGGGCCCGGTTAACTTTC. Encoded protein: CASSQDTSGRARLTF. The J gene is TRBJ2-7, the V gene TRBV4-1, with TRBD2 matching 13 bases. CDR1 is MGHRA, CDR2 YSYEKL, per germline. The CDR3 loop spans 15 amino acids.

The chain carries TRBV6-6 and TRBJ1-1; D not resolved. Looked up from germline, CDR1 is MNHNY and CDR2 is SVGAGI (reference sequence). This CDR3 region has 15 residues. Trimming took off 2 bases at V and 6 bases at J, with 16 bases between the two ends. CDR3 amino acids: CASSYDFRVTPEAFF. Here the CDR3 DNA reads TGTGCCAGCAGTTACGACTTTAGGGTTACCCCTGAAGCTTTCTTT.

This clone was detected only a few times. The V gene is TRBV9, the J gene TRBJ2-3; a possible D gene is TRBD2 (7 bases). This CDR3 has 16 amino acids. V lost 2 bases and J 1 base, leaving 14 bases between the germline ends. Germline V lookup: CDR1 SGDLS, CDR2 YYNGEE. The chain's CDR3 is CASSVRGGGRTDTQYF. The CDR3 bases are TGTGCCAGCAGCGTCCGTGGCGGGGGCCGCACAGATACGCAGTATTTT.

Only a few counts were recorded for this clone. The J gene is TRBJ1-1, the V gene TRBV9; unclear D gene. The length of the CDR3 is 12 residues. Germline V gene data show CDR1 as SGDLS and CDR2 as YYNGEE. Trimming left V 0 bases short and J 11 bases short, with 11 bases between. CDR3 in DNA: TGTGCCAGCAGCGTAGTCACCTCCGGGGCTTTCTTT. Translated, it gives CASSVVTSGAFF.

This chain joins TRBV5-1 and TRBJ2-2; 9 bases line up with TRBD1. Germline CDR1 SGHRS, CDR2 YFSETQ. The V gene end was trimmed by 2 bases and the J gene end by 5 bases; junction bases not matched to a gene: 7. CDR3 size: 16 residues. As DNA, the CDR3 is TGCGCCAGCAGCTTCCCCGGGACAGGGAAAACCGGGGAGCTGTTTTTT. This gives the protein CASSFPGTGKTGELFF.

The chain couples TRBV19 to TRBJ1-5; D may be TRBD1 (6 bases). This CDR3 has 14 residues. The V and J ends lost 3 bases and 2 bases respectively, with 8 bases between them. Germline lookup yields CDR1 LNHDA and CDR2 SQIVND (reference sequence). Here the CDR3 DNA reads TGTGCCAGTAGTATTTCAGGGGGCAATCAGCCCCAGCATTTT. Translating it yields CASSISGGNQPQHF. Full variable domain (remainder filled in from reference TRBV19 and TRBJ1-5): DGGITQSPKYLFRKEGQNVTLSCEQNLNHDAMYWYRQDPGQGLRLIYYSQIVNDFQKGDIAEGYSVSREKKESFPLTVTSAQKNPTAFYLCASSISGGNQPQHFGDGTRLSIL.